The 20 T cell receptor beta chains in this list originate from one sample, sequenced in a study of blood T cell repertoires in COVID-19 (dated by TCRdb to about 2020). Library prep was done by the immunoSEQ multiplex PCR assay. The source is immuneACCESS, and TCRdb retained only in-frame sequences with V and J called. Part of the clones is not carried over; for the studies checked, unresolved V genes explain less than half of this, and the remainder is unexplained. This sample gives roughly 200,000 clones in total; about 88% of them show up just once. The ten largest clones represent around 2.7% of the sample. Sample: peripheral blood. All receptors derive from a man between 60 and 70 years old with acute or convalescent COVID-19.

The chain links TRBV7-8 to TRBJ1-6, with D tentatively TRBD1 (5 bases). Germline CDR1 SGHVS, CDR2 FQNEAQ. V was cut by 5 bases and J by 0 bases, with 20 bases left in between. This CDR3 has 19 residues. CDR3 sequence (DNA): TGTGCCAGCAGCCCGCAGGCCAGGGAAGGGGACTCCTATAATTCACCCCTCCACTTT. Translated, it gives CASSPQAREGDSYNSPLHF. Complete variable domain (other parts from reference TRBV7-8 and TRBJ1-6): GAGVSQSPRYKVAKRGQDVALRCDPISGHVSLFWYQQALGQGPEFLTYFQNEAQLDKSGLPSDRFFAERPEGSVSTLKIQRTQQEDSAVYLCASSPQAREGDSYNSPLHFGNGTRLTVT.

The genes are TRBV30 and TRBJ1-1; D gene uncertain. CDR3 size: 12 residues. The germline CDR1 and CDR2 sequences are GTSNPN and SVGIG (reference sequence). CDR3 loop: CAGGRANTEAFF. In nucleotides, the CDR3 is TGTGCTGGAGGAAGGGCAAACACTGAAGCTTTCTTT.

In this sample, this clone turned up once. This chain connects TRBV19 to TRBJ1-1; TRBD1 aligns across 9 bases. V gave up 5 bases and J gave up 1 base; unmatched junction bases: 2. Germline V CDR1 and CDR2: LNHDA, SQIVND (reference sequence). The CDR3 is 14 amino acids. CDR3 in DNA: TGTGCCAGTAGTCCGGGACAGGGGAACACTGAAGCTTTCTTT. Protein: CASSPGQGNTEAFF. Complete variable domain (other parts from reference TRBV19 and TRBJ1-1): DGGITQSPKYLFRKEGQNVTLSCEQNLNHDAMYWYRQDPGQGLRLIYYSQIVNDFQKGDIAEGYSVSREKKESFPLTVTSAQKNPTAFYLCASSPGQGNTEAFFGQGTRLTVV.

The chain recombines TRBV28 with TRBJ2-4; 10 bases match TRBD1. The CDR3 length is 16 residues. Germline V CDR1 and CDR2: MDHEN, SYDVKM. Losses at the gene ends were 4 bases for V and 2 bases for J; bases not matched to a gene: 5. CDR3 nucleotide sequence: TGTGCCAGCAGTTCACGGACAGGGGGAACCAAAAACATTCAGTACTTC. This gives the protein CASSSRTGGTKNIQYF.

The table lists this clone with a count of one. The chain recombines TRBV6-5 with TRBJ1-2, with 8 bases that match TRBD1. V lost 3 bases, J lost 5 bases, and 8 bases stayed unmatched. The CDR3 spans 15 residues. The germline gives CDR1 MNHEY, CDR2 SVGAGI. CDR3 DNA sequence: TGTGCCAGCAGTTATGATCGGACAGGGCGTTATGGCTACACCTTC. Translating gives CASSYDRTGRYGYTF.

This rearrangement joins TRBV7-9 to TRBJ1-5; TRBD1 agrees at 11 bases. Trimming removed 2 bases from V and 5 bases from J; junction bases left unmatched: 14. Germline CDR1 reads SEHNR; CDR2 reads FQNEAQ (reference sequence). This CDR3 contains 19 residues. The CDR3 reads CASSLQDSGQGAIYQPQHF. CDR3 sequence (DNA): TGTGCCAGCAGCTTACAAGATTCCGGACAGGGGGCAATCTATCAGCCCCAGCATTTT. The full variable domain, with the rest looked up from reference TRBV7-9 and TRBJ1-5, is DTGVSQNPRHKITKRGQNVTFRCDPISEHNRLYWYRQTLGQGPEFLTYFQNEAQLEKSRLLSDRFSAERPKGSFSTLEIQRTEQGDSAMYLCASSLQDSGQGAIYQPQHFGDGTRLSIL.

The chain is built from TRBV11-2 and TRBJ2-1; maybe TRBD2 (5 bases). Germline CDR1 SGHAT, CDR2 FQNNGV. CDR3 length: 17 residues. V was trimmed by 5 bases and J by 7 bases, leaving 24 bases between them. CDR3 sequence: CASSKFLHGRTGNEQFF. CDR3 bases: TGTGCCAGCAGCAAATTTCTCCACGGCAGGACTGGTAATGAGCAGTTCTTC.

This rearrangement joins TRBV2 to TRBJ2-1; 13 bases match TRBD2. The CDR3 has 16 residues. With V trimmed by 0 bases and J by 11 bases, 7 bases remained unmatched. Germline V CDR1 and CDR2: SNHLY, FYNNEI. The CDR3 is CASSEAWGLAGTKQFF. DNA of the CDR3: TGTGCCAGCAGTGAAGCGTGGGGACTAGCGGGGACAAAGCAGTTCTTC.

The chain combines TRBV11-2 with TRBJ2-2; TRBD2 matches at 11 bases. The CDR3 runs 17 residues. Germline V gene sequence: CDR1 SGHAT, CDR2 FQNNGV. V was pared by 5 bases and J by 6 bases, with 11 bases of the junction left unmatched. The CDR3 region has the DNA TGTGCCAGCAGCCTTAGCGGGGGGGCGTCTTCGGCCGGGGAGCTGTTTTTT. This codes for CASSLSGGASSAGELFF.

This chain connects TRBV7-2 to TRBJ2-3; 8 nucleotides align to TRBD2. Per germline, CDR1 SGHTA and CDR2 FQGNSA. The CDR3 is 16 residues long. V shed 5 bases, J shed 2 bases, and the junction held 9 bases outside the gene matches. The CDR3 region has the DNA TGTGCCAGCAGCAAGATAGCGGGGCCCCTCACAGATACGCAGTATTTT. Amino acids: CASSKIAGPLTDTQYF.

The chain joins TRBV15 to TRBJ1-4; TRBD1 matches at 9 bases. The germline gives CDR1 LNHNV, CDR2 YYDKDF (reference sequence). CDR3 length: 16 amino acids. The J segment lost 4 bases and the V segment lost 5 bases, leaving 8 bases of the junction unmatched. This CDR3 reads CATSLEQGAYNEKLFF. The CDR3 region has the DNA TGTGCCACCAGCCTCGAACAGGGGGCGTATAATGAAAAACTGTTTTTT.

The rearrangement uses TRBV4-3 and TRBJ1-1; D uncertain. Trimming removed 0 bases from V and 1 base from J, with 9 bases in between. This CDR3 is 15 amino acids long. Germline assignment: CDR1 LGHNA and CDR2 YSLEER. CDR3: CASSQERQRNTEAFF. CDR3 in DNA: TGCGCCAGCAGCCAAGAAAGGCAGCGGAACACTGAAGCTTTCTTT.

The chain has TRBV7-9 and TRBJ2-2; 7 bases are shared with TRBD2. Germline CDR1 reads SEHNR; CDR2 reads FQNEAQ (reference sequence). V dropped 4 bases and J dropped 3; count of bases not matched to a gene: 5. This CDR3 spans 15 amino acids. The chain's CDR3 is CASSSGRVYTGELFF. The CDR3 DNA reads TGTGCCAGCAGCTCAGGGAGGGTATACACCGGGGAGCTGTTTTTT. The whole variable domain, remainder taken from reference TRBV7-9 and TRBJ2-2, is DTGVSQNPRHKITKRGQNVTFRCDPISEHNRLYWYRQTLGQGPEFLTYFQNEAQLEKSRLLSDRFSAERPKGSFSTLEIQRTEQGDSAMYLCASSSGRVYTGELFFGEGSRLTVL.

The V and J genes are TRBV9 and TRBJ2-7; 9 nucleotides agree with TRBD2. Losses at the gene ends were 0 bases for V and 0 bases for J; bases not matched to a gene: 7. The CDR3 runs to 17 residues. In germline, CDR1 is SGDLS, CDR2 YYNGEE. This CDR3 reads CASSVEASGAYSYEQYF. The CDR3 coding sequence is TGTGCCAGCAGCGTAGAGGCTAGCGGGGCCTACTCCTACGAGCAGTACTTC.

The chain recombines TRBV6-2 or TRBV6-3 with TRBJ1-1; D call uncertain. CDR1 is MNHEY, CDR2 SVGEGT, per germline. The CDR3 totals 14 residues. V shed 5 bases and J shed 11 bases, with 21 bases lying between them. The CDR3 sequence: CASSPPSRTGDAFF. The CDR3 DNA is TGTGCCAGCAGTCCACCCTCTCGGACTGGCGACGCTTTCTTT.

The chain joins TRBV7-2 to TRBJ2-7; a possible D gene is TRBD1 (6 bases). Deletions cut 7 bases from V and 3 bases from J, with 10 bases between. CDR3 size: 12 residues. Germline CDR1 SGHTA, CDR2 FQGNSA. CDR3 in amino acids: CASKGRGYEQYF. The CDR3 DNA is TGTGCCAGCAAGGGCAGGGGCTACGAGCAGTACTTC.

The chain couples TRBV27 to TRBJ2-5; 7 bases line up with TRBD2. This CDR3 region has 16 residues. Germline V gene lookup returns CDR1 MNHEY and CDR2 SMNVEV (reference sequence). With 0 bases clipped from V and 4 bases from J, the junction kept 8 bases outside the gene matches. CDR3 in amino acids: CASSLSRGVTAETQYF. For the CDR3, the DNA is TGTGCCAGCAGTTTATCTCGGGGGGTAACAGCAGAGACCCAGTACTTC.

The genes are TRBV29-1 and TRBJ1-2; D gene unclear. CDR3 length equals 11 residues. Germline lookup yields CDR1 SQVTM and CDR2 ANQGSEA. Trimming cost V 4 bases and J 4 bases, with 7 bases left between them. The chain's CDR3 is CSVGSGYGYTF. Written as DNA, the CDR3 is TGCAGCGTTGGGTCCGGCTATGGCTACACCTTC.

J is TRBJ1-2 and V is TRBV11-2, with 9 bases fitting TRBD1. Germline-derived CDR1 and CDR2 are SGHAT and FQNNGV. CDR3 length: 14 amino acids. V dropped 4 bases and J dropped 7; count of bases not matched to a gene: 7. The CDR3, as DNA: TGTGCCAGCAGCTGGACAGGGGTCGCTCTTGGCTACACCTTC. Translated, it gives CASSWTGVALGYTF.

The chain recombines TRBV21-1 with TRBJ2-3; the DNA was not compared with TRBD2, the D call given in the table. TRBV21-1 is recorded as a pseudogene. This CDR3 has 18 residues. The CDR3 spells CASSTRRTSGGEADTQYF. Here the CDR3 DNA reads TGTGCCAGCAGCACCAGACGGACTAGCGGGGGTGAGGCAGATACGCAGTATTTT.